This TCR beta chain was identified in a study of blood T cells in healthy people across ages. Study-level information: Capture by template switching was about one barcoded beta molecule per two T cells.

For every donor, a draw yielded approximately 9.9 milliliters of peripheral blood. Using a J-beta primer mix together with a sample-barcoded 5' primer, a second PCR was run for roughly 7 to 12 cycles. Via MiXCR, TCRdb re-called the 5' RACE reads, giving one row per CDR3 protein. Here the sample spans hundreds of thousands of distinct CDR3 sequences, over 20% being singletons. General study findings and limits: Measured against age, TCR beta diversity per million T cells decreased in a roughly linear manner. Both naive CD4+ cell counts and diversity were greater in long-lived donors than in aged donors.

This clonotype has a handful of counts. Its antigen is unknown. The CDR3 runs 13 residues. CDR1 is DFQATT, CDR2 SNEGSKA, per germline (reference sequence). Trimming took 7 bases from V and 3 from J; bases not matched to a gene: 7. The TCR was taken from a man between 65 and 79 years old in good health. The chain carries TRBV20-1 and TRBJ2-3, with TRBD2 matching 7 bases. The sample taken for sequencing was blood. This chain's CDR3 is CSVVGGSTDTQYF. DNA for the CDR3: TGCAGTGTGGTCGGGGGGTCGACAGATACGCAGTATTTT.